One and the same sample provided the 26 T cell receptor beta chains below, sequenced in a study of blood T cell repertoires in COVID-19. Repertoires were generated with immunoSEQ multiplex PCR, while TCRdb's copy carries only in-frame clones and drops some. This sample has roughly 250,000 clones, with about 88% found just once. Sequenced material: peripheral blood. The receptors shown here come from a woman between 35 and 50 years old who had recovered from COVID-19.

The chain employs TRBV4-2 and TRBJ2-1, with TRBD2 matching over 8 bases. The CDR3 sequence is 14 residues long. J gave up 9 bases and V 2 bases, and 6 bases lay outside the gene matches. Per the germline V gene, CDR1 is LGHNA and CDR2 is YNFKEQ. The CDR3 protein is CASSQPTGGGEQFF. CDR3 DNA sequence: TGTGCCAGCAGCCAACCGACCGGGGGGGGTGAGCAGTTCTTC.

The rearrangement joins TRBV4-3 to TRBJ1-2, with TRBD1 matching 7 bases. The junction had 8 bases not matched to a gene; V was cut back by 0 bases and J by 4 bases. The length of the CDR3 is 16 residues. The germline gives CDR1 LGHNA, CDR2 YSLEER. The CDR3 sequence is CASSQDWDRKVYGYTF. The CDR3 DNA follows: TGCGCCAGCAGCCAAGATTGGGACAGAAAAGTCTATGGCTACACCTTC.

The rearrangement links TRBV15 to TRBJ2-5, with unresolved D. Germline assignment: CDR1 LNHNV and CDR2 YYDKDF (reference sequence). The CDR3 loop spans 16 amino acids. Trimming pared 0 bases from V and 5 bases from J, leaving 16 bases between. CDR3 in amino acids: CATSRDVTVRMETQYF. In DNA form, the CDR3 reads TGTGCCACCAGCAGAGATGTAACGGTCCGCATGGAGACCCAGTACTTC. The full variable domain, in which reference TRBV15 and TRBJ2-5 provide the parts outside the CDR3, is DAMVIQNPRYQVTQFGKPVTLSCSQTLNHNVMYWYQQKSSQAPKLLFHYYDKDFNNEADTPDNFQSRRPNTSFCFLDIRSPGLGDTAMYLCATSRDVTVRMETQYFGPGTRLLVL.

The CDR3 spells CASSPMTGGDQPQHF. Written as DNA, the CDR3 is TGCGCCAGCAGCCCGATGACAGGGGGGGATCAGCCCCAGCATTTT. The chain combines TRBV4-3 with TRBJ1-5; TRBD1 agrees at 9 bases. Looked up from germline, CDR1 is LGHNA and CDR2 is YSLEER. The CDR3 sequence is 15 residues long. V trimming: 4 bases; J trimming: 5 bases; junction bases outside the gene matches: 6.

This chain joins TRBV19 and TRBJ1-2; D might be TRBD1 (5 bases). The germline gives CDR1 LNHDA, CDR2 SQIVND (reference sequence). The CDR3 is made up of 15 amino acids. The ends were cut back, 8 bases at V and 8 bases at J, with 24 bases in the middle. This chain's CDR3 is CASRGGALLLRGYTF. CDR3 nucleotide sequence: TGTGCCAGTCGCGGGGGTGCCCTATTGCTCCGGGGCTACACCTTC.

This chain joins TRBV9 and TRBJ2-3; 7 nucleotides agree with TRBD2. J was trimmed by 5 bases and V by 3 bases; bases with no gene match: 21. Germline V gene sequence: CDR1 SGDLS, CDR2 YYNGEE. This CDR3 has 19 residues. CDR3 nucleotide sequence: TGTGCCAGCAGCGCAGTTCCTTCGGCGGGGGAGGGGTATCAAGATACGCAGTATTTT. The encoded protein is CASSAVPSAGEGYQDTQYF.

The genes are TRBV7-6 and TRBJ1-2, with unresolved D. Per germline, CDR1 SGHVS and CDR2 FNYEAQ. Trimming left V 4 bases short and J 12 bases short, with 3 bases between. The CDR3 spans 8 residues. The CDR3 loop is CASSSNTF. CDR3 in DNA: TGTGCCAGCAGCTCCAACACCTTC.

This chain connects TRBV7-9 to TRBJ2-3; D is uncertain. The V gene lost 5 bases and the J gene lost 6 bases, with 9 bases spanning the gap. Germline V CDR1 and CDR2: SEHNR, FQNEAQ (reference sequence). The CDR3 covers 12 residues. CDR3 region: CASSPIGDTQYF. CDR3 nucleotides: TGTGCCAGCAGCCCGATCGGGGATACGCAGTATTTT.

The CDR3 DNA sequence: TGTGCCAGCAGCTTGAGTCTAGCGGGAGTGCTCACCGGGGAGCTGTTTTTT. Translated, it gives CASSLSLAGVLTGELFF. V gene TRBV5-4 combines with J gene TRBJ2-2; 10 bases fit TRBD2. Germline loops: CDR1 SGHNT, CDR2 YYREEE (reference sequence). CDR3 length: 17 amino acids. Trimming took 1 base from V and 4 from J; bases not matched to a gene: 7. Variable domain in full (rest from reference TRBV5-4 and TRBJ2-2): ETGVTQSPTHLIKTRGQQVTLRCSSQSGHNTVSWYQQALGQGPQFIFQYYREEENGRGNFPPRFSGLQFPNYSSELNVNALELDDSALYLCASSLSLAGVLTGELFFGEGSRLTVL.

The chain is built from TRBV5-5 and TRBJ2-1; 7 bases agree with TRBD2. J gave up 4 bases and V 4 bases, and 8 bases lay outside the gene matches. The CDR3 length is 15 residues. Germline CDR1 is SGHKS and CDR2 is YYEKEE (reference sequence). CDR3 sequence: CASSRRESHYNEQFF. In DNA form, the CDR3 reads TGTGCCAGCAGCCGGCGGGAGTCACATTACAATGAGCAGTTCTTC.

This chain joins TRBV28 and TRBJ1-6; 8 bases are shared with TRBD1. Trimming at V came to 2 bases and at J to 8 bases, leaving 2 bases not matched to a gene. The CDR3 loop spans 14 amino acids. Germline V gene sequence: CDR1 MDHEN, CDR2 SYDVKM. The CDR3 coding sequence is TGTGCCAGCAGTTTAGCAGGGGGCCATTCACCCCTCCACTTT. It is translated as CASSLAGGHSPLHF.

Notes on this clone: Other DNA sequences within the sample encode an identical CDR3. J is TRBJ1-5 and V is TRBV12-3 or TRBV12-4, with 7 bases identical to TRBD1. V lost 4 bases and J lost 4; bases outside the gene matches: 1. The CDR3 sequence is 13 residues long. As DNA, the CDR3 is TGTGCCAGCAGTTCAGGGGGGAATCAGCCCCAGCATTTT. The encoded protein is CASSSGGNQPQHF.

V is TRBV2 and J is TRBJ2-3; unclear D gene. Trimming stripped 4 bases from V and 15 bases from J, with 14 bases between. In germline, CDR1 is SNHLY, CDR2 FYNNEI. The CDR3 spans 11 residues. The CDR3: CASSGALQVYF. CDR3 nucleotides: TGTGCCAGCAGTGGGGCCCTTCAAGTCTATTTT.

The chain joins TRBV7-3 to TRBJ1-6, with TRBD1 identical over 9 bases. CDR1 and CDR2 (germline): SGHTA, FQGTGA. V lost 2 bases and J lost 5; bases outside the gene matches: 7. This CDR3 contains 17 residues. DNA for the CDR3: TGTGCCAGCAGCTTAGAGGGTGGGACAGGGAATAATTCACCCCTCCACTTT. Translated: CASSLEGGTGNNSPLHF. Using reference TRBV7-3 and TRBJ1-6 for the parts outside the CDR3, the full variable domain is GAGVSQTPSNKVTEKGKYVELRCDPISGHTALYWYRQSLGQGPEFLIYFQGTGAADDSGLPNDRFFAVRPEGSVSTLKIQRTERGDSAVYLCASSLEGGTGNNSPLHFGNGTRLTVT.

This clone occurred many times. In DNA form, the CDR3 reads TGCGCCAGCAGCAACCGGGACAGGGAAGGATCACCCCTCCACTTT. It specifies CASSNRDREGSPLHF. V and J are TRBV4-3 and TRBJ1-6; the match to TRBD1 covers 9 bases. V lost 5 bases and J lost 10; bases outside the gene matches: 9. CDR3 length: 15 residues. CDR1 and CDR2 (germline): LGHNA, YSLEER.

V and J are TRBV2 and TRBJ2-6; 12 bases are a match to TRBD1. The CDR3 sequence is 19 residues long. The germline CDR1 and CDR2 sequences are SNHLY and FYNNEI. V lost 6 bases, J lost 0 bases, and 9 bases stayed unmatched. The CDR3: CASSPGQGAILSGANVLTF. CDR3 nucleotides: TGTGCCAGCAGCCCGGGACAGGGGGCGATACTCTCTGGGGCCAACGTCCTGACTTTC.

V and J are TRBV4-1 and TRBJ1-2, with D hard to call. Deletions cut 0 bases from V and 7 bases from J, with 3 bases between. The germline V gene encodes CDR1 MGHRA and CDR2 YSYEKL. This CDR3 comprises 11 residues. This CDR3 is CASSQDSGYTF. DNA for the CDR3: TGCGCCAGCAGCCAAGATAGTGGCTACACCTTC.

V is TRBV2 and J is TRBJ1-2, with D possibly TRBD1 on 6 matching bases. Trimming took off 4 bases at V and 8 bases at J, with 20 bases between the two ends. CDR3 length: 15 amino acids. CDR1 and CDR2 (germline): SNHLY, FYNNEI. The CDR3 spells CASSANPGQSYGYTF. The CDR3 DNA reads as TGTGCCAGCAGTGCTAATCCTGGACAGTCGTACGGCTACACCTTC.

The chain couples TRBV4-3 to TRBJ2-4; 14 bases fit TRBD2. Per the germline V gene, CDR1 is LGHNA and CDR2 is YSLEER. The CDR3 sequence is 15 residues long. V lost 0 bases to trimming and J lost 15 bases; unmatched junction nucleotides: 7. CDR3 protein: CASSQDRTSGRPGYF. The CDR3, as DNA: TGCGCCAGCAGCCAAGATAGGACTAGCGGGAGGCCCGGGTACTTC.

V is TRBV7-2 and J is TRBJ2-1; 9 bases match TRBD2. The CDR3 spans 16 residues. In germline, CDR1 is SGHTA, CDR2 FQGNSA. J was trimmed by 2 bases and V by 3 bases; bases with no gene match: 5. CDR3 sequence reads: CASSFRAGGPYNEQFF. In nucleotides, the CDR3 is TGTGCCAGCAGCTTCAGAGCGGGGGGCCCCTACAATGAGCAGTTCTTC.

This sequence joins TRBV7-2 and TRBJ1-2; D possibly corresponds to TRBD1 (5 bases). Germline lookup yields CDR1 SGHTA and CDR2 FQGNSA. There are 12 residues in the CDR3. The germline V and J ends were trimmed by 7 bases and 3 bases, with 9 bases remaining between them. CDR3: CASIGQDYGYTF. Here the CDR3 DNA reads TGTGCCAGCATCGGACAAGACTATGGCTACACCTTC.

The rearrangement links TRBV7-9 to TRBJ2-1; 11 positions match TRBD2. The CDR3 length is 17 residues. Germline assignment: CDR1 SEHNR and CDR2 FQNEAQ (reference sequence). The trim removed 3 bases at V and 6 bases at J, leaving 10 bases unmatched. The CDR3 here is CASSFTSGREGPNEQFF. The CDR3 region has the DNA TGTGCCAGCAGCTTTACTAGCGGGAGAGAAGGCCCCAATGAGCAGTTCTTC.

This chain links TRBV19 with TRBJ2-2, with a tentative D call TRBD1 (5 bases). Trimming cost V 3 bases and J 4 bases, with 9 bases left between them. This CDR3 is 14 amino acids long. The germline CDR1 and CDR2 sequences are LNHDA and SQIVND (reference sequence). The DNA of the CDR3 is TGTGCCAGTAGTATTTGGGGCGGCACCGGGGAGCTGTTTTTT. Translation: CASSIWGGTGELFF.

This rearrangement joins TRBV4-1 to TRBJ1-1; D is possibly TRBD1 (5 bases). This CDR3 region has 16 residues. Germline-derived CDR1 and CDR2 are MGHRA and YSYEKL. The V end lost 1 base, the J end lost 0 bases, and 12 bases lay between the germline ends. CDR3 in amino acids: CASSQGRGVMNTEAFF. DNA for the CDR3: TGCGCCAGCAGCCAAGGGAGGGGAGTCATGAACACTGAAGCTTTCTTT.

This chain uses TRBV5-1 with TRBJ1-3; perhaps TRBD1 as D (6 bases). CDR1 and CDR2 (germline): SGHRS, YFSETQ. With 0 bases removed from V and 2 bases from J, the gap between germline ends came to 12 bases. This CDR3 is built from 16 residues. The CDR3 region is CASSLDRAIPGNTIYF. In DNA, the CDR3 is TGCGCCAGCAGCTTGGACAGGGCAATTCCTGGAAACACCATATATTTT. The entire variable domain, with the rest obtained from reference TRBV5-1 and TRBJ1-3, is as follows: KAGVTQTPRYLIKTRGQQVTLSCSPISGHRSVSWYQQTPGQGLQFLFEYFSETQRNKGNFPGRFSGRQFSNSRSEMNVSTLELGDSALYLCASSLDRAIPGNTIYFGEGSWLTVV.

The rearrangement uses TRBV12-5 and TRBJ2-1; D perhaps matches TRBD1 (5 bases). This CDR3 spans 13 amino acids. V lost 6 bases to trimming and J lost 7 bases, with 13 bases between them. Germline V gives CDR1 LGHNT, CDR2 FRNRAP. The CDR3 bases are TGTGCTAGTGGCGCAGGGTTGAGGAATGAGCAGTTCTTC. Its translation: CASGAGLRNEQFF.